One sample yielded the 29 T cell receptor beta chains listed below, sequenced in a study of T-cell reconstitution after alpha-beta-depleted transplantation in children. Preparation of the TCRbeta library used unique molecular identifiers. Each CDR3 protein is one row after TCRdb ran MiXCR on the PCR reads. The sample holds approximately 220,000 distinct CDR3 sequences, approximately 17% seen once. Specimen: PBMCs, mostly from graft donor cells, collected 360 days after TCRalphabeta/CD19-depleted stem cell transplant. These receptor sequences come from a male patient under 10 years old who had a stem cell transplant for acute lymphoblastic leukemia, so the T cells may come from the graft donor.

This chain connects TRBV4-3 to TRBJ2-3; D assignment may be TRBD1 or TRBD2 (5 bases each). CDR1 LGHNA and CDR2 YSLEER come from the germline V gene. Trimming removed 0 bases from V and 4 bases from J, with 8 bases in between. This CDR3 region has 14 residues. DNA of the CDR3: TGCGCCAGCAGCCAAGACGGGACCGCAGATACGCAGTATTTT. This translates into CASSQDGTADTQYF.

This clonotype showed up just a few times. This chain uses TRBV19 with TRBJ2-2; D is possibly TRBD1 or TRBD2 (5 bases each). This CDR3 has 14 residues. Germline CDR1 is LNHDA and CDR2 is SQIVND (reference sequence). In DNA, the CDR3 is TGTGCTTGTAGGGGTGGAGGTAACACCGGGGAGCTGTTTTTT. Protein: CACRGGGNTGELFF.

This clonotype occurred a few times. This CDR3 reads CASSLAGLAGNEQFF. In DNA form, the CDR3 reads TGTGCCAGCAGTTTAGCGGGGCTAGCGGGTAATGAGCAGTTCTTC. The chain has TRBV12-3 or TRBV12-4 and TRBJ2-1; TRBD2 aligns across 8 bases. CDR3 size: 15 residues. Trimming cost V 0 bases and J 7 bases; bases outside gene matches: 5.

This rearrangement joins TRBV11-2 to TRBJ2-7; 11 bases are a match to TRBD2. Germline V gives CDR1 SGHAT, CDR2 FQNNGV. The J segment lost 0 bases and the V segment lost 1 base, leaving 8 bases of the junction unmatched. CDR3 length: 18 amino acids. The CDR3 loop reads CASSLVPGLAVDSYEQYF. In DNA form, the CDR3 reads TGTGCCAGCAGCTTAGTTCCGGGACTAGCGGTTGACTCCTACGAGCAGTACTTC.

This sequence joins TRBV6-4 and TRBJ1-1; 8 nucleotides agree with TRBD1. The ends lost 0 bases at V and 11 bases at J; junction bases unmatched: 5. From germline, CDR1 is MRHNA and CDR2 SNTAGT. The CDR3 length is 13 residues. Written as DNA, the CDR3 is TGTGCCAGCAGTGACTCGAGGACAGGGATCGCTTTCTTT. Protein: CASSDSRTGIAFF.

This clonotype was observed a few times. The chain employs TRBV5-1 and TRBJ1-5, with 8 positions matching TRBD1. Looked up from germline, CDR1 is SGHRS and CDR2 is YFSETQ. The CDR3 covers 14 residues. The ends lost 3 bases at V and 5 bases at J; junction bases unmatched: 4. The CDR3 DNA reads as TGCGCCAGCAGCTCAGGGGGCAGAGATCAGCCCCAGCATTTT. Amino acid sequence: CASSSGGRDQPQHF.

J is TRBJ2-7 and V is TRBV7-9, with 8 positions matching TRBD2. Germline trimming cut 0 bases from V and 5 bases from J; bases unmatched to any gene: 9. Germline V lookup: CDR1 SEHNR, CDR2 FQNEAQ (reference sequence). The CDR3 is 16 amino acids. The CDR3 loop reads CASSLALPGGEDEQYF. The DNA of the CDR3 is TGTGCCAGCAGCTTAGCCTTACCGGGAGGGGAGGACGAGCAGTACTTC.

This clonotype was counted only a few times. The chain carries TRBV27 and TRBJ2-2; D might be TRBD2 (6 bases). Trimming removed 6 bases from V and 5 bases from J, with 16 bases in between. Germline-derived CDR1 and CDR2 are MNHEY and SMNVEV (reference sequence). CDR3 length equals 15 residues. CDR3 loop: CASRRGGLETGELFF. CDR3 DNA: TGTGCCAGCAGGAGGGGAGGTTTGGAAACCGGGGAGCTGTTTTTT.

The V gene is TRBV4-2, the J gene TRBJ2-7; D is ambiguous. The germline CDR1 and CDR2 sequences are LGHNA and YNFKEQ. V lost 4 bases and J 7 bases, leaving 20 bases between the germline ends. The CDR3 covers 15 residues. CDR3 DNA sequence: TGTGCCAGCAGCCCTAGACTCCTCCGCTCTAGGGAGCAGTACTTC. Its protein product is CASSPRLLRSREQYF.

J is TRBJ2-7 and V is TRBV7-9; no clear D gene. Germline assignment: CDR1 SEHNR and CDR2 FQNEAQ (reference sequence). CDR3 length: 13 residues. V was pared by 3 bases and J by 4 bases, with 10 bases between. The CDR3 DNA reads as TGTGCCAGCAGCTTGAGGCAAGTGTACGAGCAGTACTTC. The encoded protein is CASSLRQVYEQYF.

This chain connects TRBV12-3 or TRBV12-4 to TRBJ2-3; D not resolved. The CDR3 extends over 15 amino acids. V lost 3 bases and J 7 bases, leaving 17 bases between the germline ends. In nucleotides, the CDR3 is TGTGCCAGCAGTTTCGCCGGTGGGGTTATGAATACGCAGTATTTT. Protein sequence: CASSFAGGVMNTQYF.

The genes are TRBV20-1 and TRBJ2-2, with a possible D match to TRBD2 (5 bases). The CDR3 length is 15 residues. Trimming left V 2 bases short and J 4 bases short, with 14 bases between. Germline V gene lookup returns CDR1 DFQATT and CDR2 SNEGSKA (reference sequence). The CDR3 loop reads CSARSPVGGTGELFF. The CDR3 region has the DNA TGCAGTGCTAGATCCCCCGTCGGAGGCACCGGGGAGCTGTTTTTT.

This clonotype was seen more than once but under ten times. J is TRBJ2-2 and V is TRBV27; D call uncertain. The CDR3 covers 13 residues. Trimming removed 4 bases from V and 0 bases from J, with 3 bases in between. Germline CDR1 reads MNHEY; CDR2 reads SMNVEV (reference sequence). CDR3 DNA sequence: TGTGCCAGCAGTTACACGAACACCGGGGAGCTGTTTTTT. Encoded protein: CASSYTNTGELFF.

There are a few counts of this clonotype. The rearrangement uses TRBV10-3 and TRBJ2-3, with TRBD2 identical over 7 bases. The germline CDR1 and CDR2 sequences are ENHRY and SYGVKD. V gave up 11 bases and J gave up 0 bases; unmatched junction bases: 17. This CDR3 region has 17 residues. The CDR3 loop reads CASTGAARGLSTDTQYF. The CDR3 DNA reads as TGTGCCTCAACAGGCGCAGCACGGGGACTAAGCACAGATACGCAGTATTTT.

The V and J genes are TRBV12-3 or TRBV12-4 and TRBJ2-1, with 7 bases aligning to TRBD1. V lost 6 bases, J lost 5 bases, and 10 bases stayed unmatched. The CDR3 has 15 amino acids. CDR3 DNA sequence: TGTGCCAGCAGGTTCCCGGGACAGAATGACAATGAGCAGTTCTTC. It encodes CASRFPGQNDNEQFF.

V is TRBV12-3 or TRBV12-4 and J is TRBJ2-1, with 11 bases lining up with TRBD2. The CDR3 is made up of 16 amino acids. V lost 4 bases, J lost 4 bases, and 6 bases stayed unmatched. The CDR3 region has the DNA TGTGCCAGCAGTTGGGTAGCGGGAGGGGCATACAATGAGCAGTTCTTC. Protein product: CASSWVAGGAYNEQFF.

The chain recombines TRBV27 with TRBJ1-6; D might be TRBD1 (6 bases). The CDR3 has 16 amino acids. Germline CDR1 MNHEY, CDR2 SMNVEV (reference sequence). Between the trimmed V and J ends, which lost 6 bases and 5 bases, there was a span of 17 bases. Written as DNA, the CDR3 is TGTGCCAGCAGACTCCAGGGGACCTTCGATAATTCACCCCTCCACTTT. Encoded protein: CASRLQGTFDNSPLHF.

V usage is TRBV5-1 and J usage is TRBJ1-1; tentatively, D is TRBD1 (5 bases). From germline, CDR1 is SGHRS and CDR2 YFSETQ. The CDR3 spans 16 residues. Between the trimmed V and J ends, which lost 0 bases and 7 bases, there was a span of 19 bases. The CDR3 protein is CASSLAYEARGFEAFF. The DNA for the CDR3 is TGCGCCAGCAGCTTGGCCTATGAGGCCCGGGGGTTTGAAGCTTTCTTT.

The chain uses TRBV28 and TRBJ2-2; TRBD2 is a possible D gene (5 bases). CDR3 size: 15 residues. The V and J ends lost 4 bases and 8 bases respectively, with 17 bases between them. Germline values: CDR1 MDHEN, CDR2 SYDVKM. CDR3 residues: CASSSGIFGIGELFF. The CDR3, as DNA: TGTGCCAGCAGTTCCGGGATATTTGGAATAGGGGAGCTGTTTTTT. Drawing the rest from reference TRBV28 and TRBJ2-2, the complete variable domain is DVKVTQSSRYLVKRTGEKVFLECVQDMDHENMFWYRQDPGLGLRLIYFSYDVKMKEKGDIPEGYSVSREKKERFSLILESASTNQTSMYLCASSSGIFGIGELFFGEGSRLTVL.

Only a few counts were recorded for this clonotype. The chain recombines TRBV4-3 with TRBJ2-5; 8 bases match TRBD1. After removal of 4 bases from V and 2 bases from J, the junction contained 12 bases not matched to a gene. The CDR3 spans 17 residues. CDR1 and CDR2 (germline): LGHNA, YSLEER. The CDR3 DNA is TGCGCCAGCAGCCTGGGACAGGAGCCCTCTGGACAAGAGACCCAGTACTTC. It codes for CASSLGQEPSGQETQYF.

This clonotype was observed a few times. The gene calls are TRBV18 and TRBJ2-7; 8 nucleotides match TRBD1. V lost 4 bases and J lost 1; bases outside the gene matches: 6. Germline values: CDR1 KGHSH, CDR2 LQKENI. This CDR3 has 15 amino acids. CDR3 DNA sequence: TGTGCCAGCTCACTAACGGGACAGGATTCCTACGAGCAGTACTTC. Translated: CASSLTGQDSYEQYF.

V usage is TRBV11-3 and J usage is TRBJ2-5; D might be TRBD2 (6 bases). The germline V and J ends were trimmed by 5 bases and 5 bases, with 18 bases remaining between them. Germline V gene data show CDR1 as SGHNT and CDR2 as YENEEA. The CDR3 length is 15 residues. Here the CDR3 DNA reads TGTGCCAGCAGCCCCCGGGACTTAGAGGCGGAGACCCAGTACTTC. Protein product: CASSPRDLEAETQYF.

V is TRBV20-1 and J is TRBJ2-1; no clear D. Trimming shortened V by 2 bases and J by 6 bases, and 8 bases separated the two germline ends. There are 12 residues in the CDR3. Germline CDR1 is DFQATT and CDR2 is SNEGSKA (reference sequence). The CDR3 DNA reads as TGCAGTGCTAGAAGCTCGTTCAATGAGCAGTTCTTC. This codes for CSARSSFNEQFF.

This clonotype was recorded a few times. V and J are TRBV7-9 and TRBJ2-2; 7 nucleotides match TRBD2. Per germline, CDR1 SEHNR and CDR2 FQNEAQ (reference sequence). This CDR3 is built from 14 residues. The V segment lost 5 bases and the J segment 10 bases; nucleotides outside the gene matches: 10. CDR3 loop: CASSPRDYGEELFF. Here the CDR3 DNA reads TGTGCCAGCAGCCCTAGGGACTATGGGGAGGAGCTGTTTTTT.

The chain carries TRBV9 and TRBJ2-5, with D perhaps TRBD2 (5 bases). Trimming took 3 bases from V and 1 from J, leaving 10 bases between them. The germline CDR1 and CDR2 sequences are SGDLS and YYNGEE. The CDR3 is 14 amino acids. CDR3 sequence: CASSGDYPQETQYF. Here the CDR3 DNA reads TGTGCCAGCAGCGGTGACTACCCCCAAGAGACCCAGTACTTC.

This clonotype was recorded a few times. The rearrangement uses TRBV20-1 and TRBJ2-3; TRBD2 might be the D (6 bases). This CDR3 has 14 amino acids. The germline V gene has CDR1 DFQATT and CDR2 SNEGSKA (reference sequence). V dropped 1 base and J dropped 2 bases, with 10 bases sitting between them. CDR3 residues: CSARVVAATDTQYF. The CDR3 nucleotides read TGCAGTGCTAGAGTGGTAGCGGCCACAGATACGCAGTATTTT.

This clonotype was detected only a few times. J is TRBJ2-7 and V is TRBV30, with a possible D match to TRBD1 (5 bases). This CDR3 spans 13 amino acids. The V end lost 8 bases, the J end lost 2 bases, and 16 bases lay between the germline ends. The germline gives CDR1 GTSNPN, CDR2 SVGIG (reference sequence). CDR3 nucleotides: TGTGCCGGCGGACATACAAGGGCCTACGAGCAGTACTTC. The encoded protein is CAGGHTRAYEQYF. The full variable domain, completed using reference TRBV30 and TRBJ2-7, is SQTIHQWPATLVQPVGSPLSLECTVEGTSNPNLYWYRQAAGRGLQLLFYSVGIGQISSEVPQNLSASRPQDRQFILSSKKLLLSDSGFYLCAGGHTRAYEQYFGPGTRLTVT.

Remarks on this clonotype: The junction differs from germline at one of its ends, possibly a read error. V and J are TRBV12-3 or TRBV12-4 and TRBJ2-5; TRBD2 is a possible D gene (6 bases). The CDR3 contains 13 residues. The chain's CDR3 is CASSLTSRETPYF. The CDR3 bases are TGTGCCAGCAGTTTGACTAGTCGGGAGACCCCGTACTTC.

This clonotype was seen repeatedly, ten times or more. CDR3 sequence: CASRQRGIQETQYF. In nucleotides, the CDR3 is TGTGCCAGCAGACAGCGGGGGATCCAAGAGACCCAGTACTTC. The chain employs TRBV6-2 or TRBV6-3 and TRBJ2-5, with TRBD2 identical over 8 bases. Trimming removed 6 bases from V and 1 base from J; junction bases left unmatched: 4. CDR1 is MNHEY, CDR2 SVGEGT, per germline. The CDR3 totals 14 residues.